The clone carrying this TCR beta chain was detected only once. Its antigen is unknown. V gave up 2 bases and J gave up 3 bases; unmatched junction bases: 5. CDR1 is SGHTA and CDR2 is FQGNSA in the germline V gene. There are 15 residues in the CDR3. Sequencing was performed with immunoSEQ multiplex PCR; in TCRdb, only in-frame clones are kept and a portion is missing. The table includes more than 2 million clones, 85% to 95% detected once. This sample was taken from a study of shared clonotypes between healthy human individuals. On the study more broadly: Plates per donor: three CD4 naive, three CD4 memory, two CD8 naive, one CD8 memory. Study findings and constraints: Sorted-subset samples were not fully sequenced, rarefaction indicated.

This TCR was recovered from a man between 18 and 29 years old in good health. The chain joins TRBV7-2 to TRBJ2-7; 9 nucleotides agree with TRBD1. Sequenced: naive CD4+ T cells sorted from blood. This sample's subset: CD45RA+ positively selected. In DNA form, the CDR3 reads TGTGCCAGCAGCTTAACTGTGACAGGGGGCTACGAGCAGTACTTC. This encodes CASSLTVTGGYEQYF.